This T cell receptor (beta chain) was recorded in a study of technical replicates of blood from a few donors. TCRdb keeps only in-frame clones here, not all; method: immunoSEQ multiplex PCR. The sample lists tens of thousands of clones; around 97% were seen once. The TCR sequence derives from a human donor in good health. Sequencing input: T cells isolated from PBMCs.

The DNA for the CDR3 is TGCGCCAGCAGCCAAGACCTGGACAGTTCACACTATGGCTACACCTTC. It translates to CASSQDLDSSHYGYTF. This sequence joins TRBV4-1 and TRBJ1-2, with a weak D call TRBD1 (6 bases). Trimming took off 0 bases at V and 3 bases at J, with 14 bases between the two ends. This CDR3 region has 16 residues. CDR1 and CDR2 from the germline V gene are MGHRA and YSYEKL.